The clone carrying this TCR beta chain appeared once. The data stem from a study of CD8 T cells in Susac syndrome. Across the study: At blood draw, Susac syndrome patients were therapy-naive, on corticosteroids, or on intravenous immunoglobulin alone.

The CDR3 is 15 residues long. Germline values: CDR1 MGHRA, CDR2 YSYEKL. The V and J ends lost 3 bases and 1 base respectively, with 12 bases between them. RNA was extracted with the RNeasy kit, and a quantity of roughly 0.5 to 1 ug was reverse transcribed using random hexamers. TCR beta CDR3 was amplified by immunoSEQ multiplex PCR. This amplification extended across 54 Vbeta and 13 Jbeta segments. TCRdb fed the immunoSEQ multiplex PCR reads into MiXCR, producing one record per CDR3 protein. Of roughly 190,000 distinct CDR3 sequences in the sample, roughly 94% were seen once. The sample was CD8+ T cells from PBMCs. The chain carries TRBV4-1 and TRBJ1-1, with D maybe TRBD1 (6 bases). The receptor was derived from a human donor with Susac syndrome. The CDR3 region has the DNA TGCGCCAGCAGCCAGGACAGATCTTGGAACACTGAAGCTTTCTTT. It encodes CASSQDRSWNTEAFF.